These T cell receptor beta chains were read from a single sample in a study of metastatic and nonmetastatic thyroid tumors. TCRdb reanalyzed the PCR reads via MiXCR. The sample consists of about 4,100 clones, about 33% of them appearing once. The sample taken for sequencing was adjacent normal tissue. These receptor sequences come from a male donor with papillary thyroid cancer or a benign thyroid nodule (not recorded which). Some clones in this sample may be carry-over from other donors' samples. Both conserved end residues are part of each CDR3. A D gene is named only where the DNA matches it firmly. Not all rows give a size; the values are once, few, many and, for expanded clones, a class.

v_call: TRBV10-1; d_call: NA; j_call: TRBJ2-7; clone_size: NA; cdr3_length: 17; cdr3_nt: TGCGCCAGCAGGCAGAGGGCTAGCGCCCCCGAACCCCACGAGCAGTACTTC; cdr3_aa: CASRQRASAPEPHEQYF
v_call: TRBV6-1; d_call: NA; j_call: TRBJ1-1; clone_size: large; cdr3_length: 15; cdr3_nt: TGTGCCAGCAGACCAAAGGGGGGATTGAACACTGAAGCTTTCTTT; cdr3_aa: CASRPKGGLNTEAFF
v_call: TRBV20-1; d_call: TRBD1; j_call: TRBJ2-2; clone_size: medium-sized; cdr3_length: 14; cdr3_nt: TGCAGTGCTAGAGGGACAGGGGACACCGGGGAGCTGTTTTTT; cdr3_aa: CSARGTGDTGELFF
v_call: TRBV7-7; d_call: NA; j_call: TRBJ2-1; clone_size: NA; cdr3_length: 15; cdr3_nt: TGTGCTAGCAGCCCGGACCCAGCGGGTTACAATGAGCAGTTCTTC; cdr3_aa: CASSPDPAGYNEQFF
v_call: TRBV20-1; d_call: TRBD1; j_call: TRBJ1-2; clone_size: NA; cdr3_length: 15; cdr3_nt: TGCAGTGCTAGGAACCCCTGGGACAGGAACTATGGCTACACCTTC; cdr3_aa: CSARNPWDRNYGYTF
v_call: TRBV6-1; d_call: TRBD1; j_call: TRBJ2-7; clone_size: few; cdr3_length: 13; cdr3_nt: TGTGCCAGCAGTGAGGACAGGATGTACGAGCAGTACTTC; cdr3_aa: CASSEDRMYEQYF
v_call: TRBV11-3; d_call: TRBD1; j_call: TRBJ2-1; clone_size: NA; cdr3_length: 13; cdr3_nt: TGTGCCCACCGGGACAGGGGATTCAATGAGCAGTTCTTC; cdr3_aa: CAHRDRGFNEQFF
v_call: TRBV7-9; d_call: NA; j_call: TRBJ1-2; clone_size: NA; cdr3_length: 12; cdr3_nt: TGTGCCAGCAGCTACCGGGACCTAGGCTACACCTTC; cdr3_aa: CASSYRDLGYTF
v_call: TRBV20-1; d_call: NA; j_call: TRBJ1-1; clone_size: medium-sized; cdr3_length: 11; cdr3_nt: TGCAGTGCTAGACCTCAGGGGATGGCTTTCTTT; cdr3_aa: CSARPQGMAFF
v_call: TRBV27; d_call: NA; j_call: TRBJ2-3; clone_size: NA; cdr3_length: 16; cdr3_nt: TGTGCCAGCAGTTTATTTAGGCAGCGGAGGGGGTATACGCAGTATTTT; cdr3_aa: CASSLFRQRRGYTQYF
v_call: TRBV7-6; d_call: NA; j_call: TRBJ2-1; clone_size: few; cdr3_length: 11; cdr3_nt: TGTGCCAGCAGCACGGGACATGGTCAGTTCTTC; cdr3_aa: CASSTGHGQFF
v_call: TRBV20-1; d_call: NA; j_call: TRBJ2-1; clone_size: NA; cdr3_length: 14; cdr3_nt: TGCAGTGCTCCAACTAGTGGGAGTACCAATGAGCAGTTCTTC; cdr3_aa: CSAPTSGSTNEQFF
v_call: TRBV5-8; d_call: TRBD1; j_call: TRBJ2-7; clone_size: NA; cdr3_length: 14; cdr3_nt: TGTGCCAGCGCTAAGGGGGCGAGTAGGGACGAGCAGTACTTC; cdr3_aa: CASAKGASRDEQYF
v_call: TRBV9; d_call: NA; j_call: TRBJ1-2; clone_size: NA; cdr3_length: 15; cdr3_nt: TGTGCCAGCAGCCCGGTGACTACCGGGGGTTATGGCTGCACCTTC; cdr3_aa: CASSPVTTGGYGCTF
v_call: TRBV27; d_call: NA; j_call: TRBJ2-2; clone_size: NA; cdr3_length: 16; cdr3_nt: TGTGCCACCAGTGATCTAGAAGGGAGGAACACCGGGGAGCTGTTTTTT; cdr3_aa: CATSDLEGRNTGELFF
v_call: TRBV6-1; d_call: NA; j_call: TRBJ1-5; clone_size: NA; cdr3_length: 14; cdr3_nt: TGTGCCAGCAGTGGAGGGGCTTTCAATCAGCCCCAGCATTTT; cdr3_aa: CASSGGAFNQPQHF
v_call: TRBV5-1; d_call: NA; j_call: TRBJ2-5; clone_size: NA; cdr3_length: 10; cdr3_nt: TGCGCCAGCGGGCAAGAGACCCAGTACTTC; cdr3_aa: CASGQETQYF
v_call: TRBV2; d_call: NA; j_call: TRBJ2-2; clone_size: NA; cdr3_length: 15; cdr3_nt: TGTGCCAGCAGTCGAGATAATACGGGCACCGGGGAGCTGTTTTTT; cdr3_aa: CASSRDNTGTGELFF
v_call: TRBV18; d_call: NA; j_call: TRBJ2-1; clone_size: medium-sized; cdr3_length: 15; cdr3_nt: TGTGCCAGCTCACCTAACATCAGCTCCTACAATGAGCAGTTCTTC; cdr3_aa: CASSPNISSYNEQFF
v_call: TRBV24-1; d_call: TRBD1; j_call: TRBJ2-7; clone_size: few; cdr3_length: 14; cdr3_nt: TGTGCCACCGGATCGACAGGGGCGAGGAACGAGCAGTACTTC; cdr3_aa: CATGSTGARNEQYF
v_call: TRBV28; d_call: NA; j_call: TRBJ1-1; clone_size: few; cdr3_length: 12; cdr3_nt: TGTGCCAGCAGTCCCCTAGATCGGGAAGCTTTCTTT; cdr3_aa: CASSPLDREAFF
v_call: TRBV28; d_call: NA; j_call: TRBJ2-7; clone_size: NA; cdr3_length: 16; cdr3_nt: TGTGCCAGCAGTTTATTCAGCGGGTGTGCTAGGTACGAGCAGTACTTC; cdr3_aa: CASSLFSGCARYEQYF
v_call: TRBV10-3; d_call: TRBD1; j_call: TRBJ1-4; clone_size: few; cdr3_length: 14; cdr3_nt: TGTGCCATCAGCGAGACAGGGCTGGATGAAAAACTGTTTTTT; cdr3_aa: CAISETGLDEKLFF
v_call: TRBV12-3/TRBV12-4; d_call: TRBD2; j_call: TRBJ2-4; clone_size: NA; cdr3_length: 16; cdr3_nt: TGTGCCAGCAGTTTACTATGGGGGGGGGTCAAAAACATTCAGTACTTC; cdr3_aa: CASSLLWGGVKNIQYF
v_call: TRBV20-1; d_call: NA; j_call: TRBJ2-7; clone_size: NA; cdr3_length: 12; cdr3_nt: TGCAGTGCTGGGGACAACTCCTACGAGCAGTACTTC; cdr3_aa: CSAGDNSYEQYF
v_call: TRBV5-1; d_call: NA; j_call: TRBJ2-1; clone_size: NA; cdr3_length: 13; cdr3_nt: TGCGCCAGCAGCTCCGTTCCGGACAATGAGCAGTTCTTC; cdr3_aa: CASSSVPDNEQFF
v_call: TRBV9; d_call: TRBD2; j_call: TRBJ2-5; clone_size: NA; cdr3_length: 14; cdr3_nt: TGTGCCAGCAGCGTGACTAGCAAACAAGATACCCAGTACTTC; cdr3_aa: CASSVTSKQDTQYF
v_call: TRBV6-6; d_call: TRBD2; j_call: TRBJ2-1; clone_size: few; cdr3_length: 15; cdr3_nt: TGTGCCAGCAGTTACGGAGCGGGATCGTACAATGAGCAGTTCTTC; cdr3_aa: CASSYGAGSYNEQFF